Sequencing of this T cell receptor beta chain was carried out in a study of T-cell memory formation after mild COVID-19. TCRdb used MiXCR to reprocess the 5' RACE reads, holding one entry per CDR3 protein. The repertoire includes fewer than 500,000 distinct CDR3 sequences, 25% of them detected once, and 9.5% to 15% sits in the top ten. Germline CDR1 LGHDT, CDR2 YNNKEL (reference sequence). The CDR3 extends over 15 amino acids. The V and J ends lost 1 base and 1 base, in that order; junction bases with no gene match: 2. The specimen was PBMCs or a T cell subset sorted from them (not recorded which). V gene TRBV3-1 combines with J gene TRBJ1-1; TRBD1 matches 8 bases. This clonotype was obtained from an adult woman who had mild COVID-19 (a few samples of this study predate the infection). Cell type and time point are not known. The CDR3 DNA sequence: TGTGCCAGCAGCCAAGGGACAGGGAGGAACACTGAAGCTTTCTTT. Translation: CASSQGTGRNTEAFF. Using reference TRBV3-1 and TRBJ1-1 for the parts outside the CDR3, the full variable domain is DTAVSQTPKYLVTQMGNDKSIKCEQNLGHDTMYWYKQDSKKFLKIMFSYNNKELIINETVPNRFSPKSPDKAHLNLHINSLELGDSAVYFCASSQGTGRNTEAFFGQGTRLTVV.